Listed below are T cell receptor beta chains from one sample, sequenced in a study of blood T cell repertoires in COVID-19. TCRdb keeps only in-frame clones here, not all; method: immunoSEQ multiplex PCR. Among about 86,000 clones, approximately 80% were seen once, and the ten largest hold about 11%. The sample taken for sequencing was peripheral blood. The receptor set was obtained from a man between 65 and 79 years old with acute or convalescent COVID-19. Both conserved end residues are part of each CDR3. D genes are given only for firm matches. Some rows have no size entry. The others give once, few or many, or a class for an expanded clone.

v_call	d_call	j_call	clone_size	cdr3_nt	cdr3_aa
TRBV4-1	-	TRBJ2-2	-	TGCGCCAGCAGCCAAGATAGAGGGATCACCGGGGAGCTGTTTTTT	CASSQDRGITGELFF
TRBV3-1/TRBV3-2	TRBD1	TRBJ2-2	few	TGTGCCAGCAGCCCCAGACAGGGTACCACCGGGGAGCTGTTTTTT	CASSPRQGTTGELFF
TRBV5-1	-	TRBJ2-5	-	TGCGCCCTAAAGCCCGGGTGCGAGACCCAGTACTTC	CALKPGCETQYF
TRBV4-1	TRBD1	TRBJ1-1	few	TGCGCCAGCAGCCAAGATCGGACAGGGACGACTGAAGCTTTCTTT	CASSQDRTGTTEAFF
TRBV3-1/TRBV3-2	TRBD2	TRBJ2-3	-	TGTGCCAGCAGCCTTAGCGGGGCGGGAGGAGATACGCAGTATTTT	CASSLSGAGGDTQYF
TRBV9	TRBD1	TRBJ2-3	-	TGTGCCAGCAGCGTATGGGACAGGGGCACAGATACGCAGTATTTT	CASSVWDRGTDTQYF
TRBV7-6	TRBD1	TRBJ2-2	-	TGTGCCAGCAGCTTTCCCGTAGGGGGCATCAACACCGGGGAGCTGTTTTTT	CASSFPVGGINTGELFF
TRBV20-1	-	TRBJ2-2	-	TGCAGTGCTAGTCGTCAGGACACCGGGGAGCTGTTTTTT	CSASRQDTGELFF
TRBV29-1	TRBD2	TRBJ2-1	few	TGCAGCGTAACGATTCCGGGAGGAAACAATGAGCAGTTCTTC	CSVTIPGGNNEQFF
TRBV6-6	-	TRBJ1-1	-	TGTGCCAGCAGTTACTCTCCGGGGGAAGCTTTCTTT	CASSYSPGEAFF
TRBV7-9	-	TRBJ1-2	once	TGTGCCAGCACTCCGCCATGGGACACTAACATCTATGGCTACACCTTC	CASTPPWDTNIYGYTF